Shown below are 20 T cell receptor beta chains from a single sample sequenced in a study of response to subunit inactivated influenza vaccine. From the RT-PCR reads, TCRdb called clonotypes with MiXCR, one entry per CDR3 protein. Here the sample spans hundreds of thousands of distinct CDR3 sequences, about 15% being singletons. Sequenced material: PBMCs from blood, taken around 14 days before vaccination. These receptors were obtained from a man between 50 and 59 years old who received an inactivated influenza vaccine.

The genes are TRBV12-3 or TRBV12-4 and TRBJ2-7; 8 positions agree with TRBD1. CDR3 length: 15 residues. Trimming cost V 3 bases and J 7 bases; bases outside gene matches: 11. CDR3 region: CASSFREQGVGEQYF. The CDR3, as DNA: TGTGCCAGCAGTTTTCGTGAACAGGGGGTGGGAGAGCAGTACTTC.

For the CDR3, the DNA is TGCAGTGCTCGCCGGGAGCGCGGGAACTACGAGCAGTACTTC. Its translation is CSARRERGNYEQYF. This chain uses TRBV20-1 with TRBJ2-7, with D possibly being TRBD2 (6 bases). This CDR3 spans 14 amino acids. V shed 5 bases and J shed 3 bases, with 17 bases lying between them. Per germline, CDR1 DFQATT and CDR2 SNEGSKA (reference sequence).

This rearrangement joins TRBV7-9 to TRBJ2-1; D perhaps matches TRBD2 (6 bases). This CDR3 region has 15 residues. CDR1 is SEHNR and CDR2 is FQNEAQ in the germline V gene (reference sequence). The V and J ends lost 2 bases and 3 bases respectively, with 11 bases between them. The CDR3 sequence is CASSLLAAGYNEQFF. In nucleotides, the CDR3 is TGTGCCAGCAGCTTATTAGCGGCGGGCTACAATGAGCAGTTCTTC.

The CDR3 here is CASSLPKVDEQYF. For the CDR3, the DNA is TGTGCCAGCAGCCTTCCGAAGGTCGACGAGCAGTACTTC. The gene calls are TRBV5-6 and TRBJ2-7; no clear D. The CDR3 sequence is 13 residues long. Looked up from germline, CDR1 is SGHDT and CDR2 is YYEEEE. The ends were cut back, 4 bases at V and 5 bases at J, with 13 bases in the middle.

Ten or more counts support this clonotype. The chain links TRBV5-1 to TRBJ2-1; perhaps TRBD2 as D (5 bases). This CDR3 is built from 15 residues. V dropped 3 bases and J dropped 0 bases, with 10 bases sitting between them. In germline, CDR1 is SGHRS, CDR2 YFSETQ. The CDR3 sequence is CASSSLVPSYNEQFF. The CDR3 nucleotides are TGCGCCAGCAGCTCACTAGTACCCTCCTACAATGAGCAGTTCTTC.

This clonotype was detected a few times. V and J are TRBV15 and TRBJ1-4; 10 bases align to TRBD1. The ends lost 2 bases at V and 6 bases at J; junction bases unmatched: 3. CDR1 and CDR2 (germline): LNHNV, YYDKDF (reference sequence). The CDR3 loop spans 15 amino acids. CDR3 nucleotides: TGTGCCACCAGCAGACGGACAGGGGGGGATGAAAAACTGTTTTTT. Residues: CATSRRTGGDEKLFF.

The sample holds many counts of this clonotype. In nucleotides, the CDR3 is TGCGCCAGCAAACCCTCCATGGGACAGGATGAGCAGTTCTTC. Translated, it gives CASKPSMGQDEQFF. This chain connects TRBV5-1 to TRBJ2-1, with 8 bases lining up with TRBD1. Germline V gene lookup returns CDR1 SGHRS and CDR2 YFSETQ. V trimming: 6 bases; J trimming: 8 bases; junction bases outside the gene matches: 10. CDR3 length: 14 amino acids. Using reference TRBV5-1 and TRBJ2-1 for the parts outside the CDR3, the full variable domain is KAGVTQTPRYLIKTRGQQVTLSCSPISGHRSVSWYQQTPGQGLQFLFEYFSETQRNKGNFPGRFSGRQFSNSRSEMNVSTLELGDSALYLCASKPSMGQDEQFFGPGTRLTVL.

This clonotype showed up just a few times. V gene TRBV4-1 combines with J gene TRBJ2-6; 9 bases are a match to TRBD1. The CDR3 consists of 19 residues. The V gene end was trimmed by 0 bases and the J gene end by 7 bases; junction bases not matched to a gene: 13. Germline V gene lookup returns CDR1 MGHRA and CDR2 YSYEKL. The DNA for the CDR3 is TGCGCCAGCAGCCAAGATTCGGGACAGGGAGTACGGGTTGCCAACGTCCTGACTTTC. Translating gives CASSQDSGQGVRVANVLTF.

This clonotype was counted a few times. V and J are TRBV11-2 and TRBJ2-1; D might be TRBD1 (6 bases). Per the germline V gene, CDR1 is SGHAT and CDR2 is FQNNGV. CDR3 length equals 17 residues. V was clipped by 5 bases and J by 1 base, with 18 bases between them. The CDR3 coding sequence is TGTGCCAGCAGCCCGACCCCAGGGGCCCCTTCCTACAATGAGCAGTTCTTC. Translating it yields CASSPTPGAPSYNEQFF.

Many counts were recorded for this clonotype. The rearrangement uses TRBV2 and TRBJ1-5, with unresolved D. V dropped 6 bases and J dropped 4 bases, with 13 bases sitting between them. Germline V lookup: CDR1 SNHLY, CDR2 FYNNEI. The CDR3 spans 14 residues. In DNA, the CDR3 is TGTGCCAGCAGCTTCGGACTTGGGAATCAGCCCCAGCATTTT. This gives the protein CASSFGLGNQPQHF.

The V gene is TRBV15, the J gene TRBJ2-2; tentative D call: TRBD1 (5 bases). Germline V CDR1 and CDR2: LNHNV, YYDKDF (reference sequence). The CDR3 is 14 amino acids. V shed 4 bases and J shed 2 bases, with 8 bases lying between them. CDR3 in amino acids: CATSTGSNTGELFF. In DNA, the CDR3 is TGTGCCACCAGCACAGGGTCAAACACCGGGGAGCTGTTTTTT.

This clonotype was counted many times. The CDR3 DNA reads TGCAGTGCCGGATACACCAAAAACATTCAGTACTTC. As protein: CSAGYTKNIQYF. The V and J genes are TRBV20-1 and TRBJ2-4; no reliable D call. CDR3 length equals 12 residues. Germline lookup yields CDR1 DFQATT and CDR2 SNEGSKA (reference sequence). Trimming cost V 6 bases and J 2 bases, with 8 bases left between them.

This clonotype has just a few counts. The V gene is TRBV6-5, the J gene TRBJ2-3; TRBD2 matches 16 bases. Trimming cost V 2 bases and J 5 bases; bases outside gene matches: 4. This CDR3 is 17 amino acids long. Germline V gene sequence: CDR1 MNHEY, CDR2 SVGAGI. CDR3 sequence (DNA): TGTGCCAGCAGTTACGGGGGACTAGCGGGAGGGAGAGATACGCAGTATTTT. It yields the protein CASSYGGLAGGRDTQYF.

This clonotype has a handful of counts. This chain links TRBV10-3 with TRBJ1-1; tentative D call: TRBD1 (5 bases). This CDR3 is built from 13 residues. V was shortened by 11 bases and J by 1 base, with 14 bases between the two germline ends. Looked up from germline, CDR1 is ENHRY and CDR2 is SYGVKD. The CDR3 DNA sequence: TGTGCCGGGTCAGTGGGGGGGAACACTGAAGCTTTCTTT. This encodes CAGSVGGNTEAFF.

The rearrangement links TRBV2 to TRBJ1-2, with D maybe TRBD1 (6 bases). The V end lost 8 bases, the J end lost 4 bases, and 14 bases lay between the germline ends. This CDR3 contains 13 residues. Germline V gene data show CDR1 as SNHLY and CDR2 as FYNNEI. This chain's CDR3 is CASGALTGYGYTF. As DNA, the CDR3 is TGTGCCAGCGGCGCTTTGACAGGCTATGGCTACACCTTC.

J is TRBJ2-2 and V is TRBV11-2; D not resolved. The CDR3 is made up of 13 amino acids. The germline V and J ends were trimmed by 5 bases and 6 bases, with 10 bases remaining between them. The germline V gene encodes CDR1 SGHAT and CDR2 FQNNGV. The CDR3 DNA reads TGTGCCAGCAGCCGAATCGCGGCCGGGGAGCTGTTTTTT. Its protein is CASSRIAAGELFF.

The J gene is TRBJ2-1, the V gene TRBV6-2 or TRBV6-3; 14 bases match TRBD2. The germline CDR1 and CDR2 sequences are MNHEY and SVGEGT. V gave up 6 bases and J gave up 8 bases; unmatched junction bases: 6. This CDR3 has 15 amino acids. Written as DNA, the CDR3 is TGTGCCAGCAGCCGACTAGCGGGAGGGGTCGATGAGCAGTTCTTC. Translating gives CASSRLAGGVDEQFF.

The CDR3 reads CASRLAGSNRETQYF. In nucleotides, the CDR3 is TGTGCCAGCCGCTTGGCTGGGTCAAATCGAGAGACCCAGTACTTC. The chain carries TRBV28 and TRBJ2-5; D not certain. CDR1 and CDR2 (germline): MDHEN, SYDVKM. Trimming left V 8 bases short and J 4 bases short, with 20 bases between. The CDR3 loop spans 15 amino acids.

This clonotype was picked up a small number of times. This rearrangement joins TRBV3-1 to TRBJ2-7; D perhaps matches TRBD2 (5 bases). The V end was cut by 1 base, the J end by 5 bases, with 15 bases between. The CDR3 has 15 residues. CDR1 is LGHDT and CDR2 is YNNKEL in the germline V gene (reference sequence). CDR3: CASSQAQRWTHEQYF. DNA of the CDR3: TGTGCCAGCAGCCAAGCCCAGCGGTGGACCCACGAGCAGTACTTC.

This clonotype has a handful of counts. The chain uses TRBV27 and TRBJ1-2; TRBD1 aligns across 8 bases. V shed 9 bases and J 7 bases; nucleotides not matched to a gene: 13. CDR3 length equals 14 residues. In germline, CDR1 is MNHEY, CDR2 SMNVEV (reference sequence). The CDR3 region is CARITGQARGGYTF. In nucleotides, the CDR3 is TGTGCCAGAATAACGGGACAGGCCCGGGGTGGCTACACCTTC.